The 14 T cell receptor beta chains reported below all come from one sample, sequenced in a study of T cell responses to AZD1222 COVID-19 vaccine. Data came from immunoSEQ multiplex PCR; TCRdb stores just in-frame clones and leaves some out. The table has under 200,000 clones, roughly 92% seen once. Material: peripheral blood, obtained on day 0 of AZD1222 vaccination. The source is an adult in good health.

The chain is built from TRBV28 and TRBJ1-1, with a weak D call TRBD1 (5 bases). This CDR3 has 15 residues. CDR1 and CDR2 from the germline V gene are MDHEN and SYDVKM. The ends were cut back, 7 bases at V and 0 bases at J, with 15 bases in the middle. CDR3 region: CASTLVGGMNTEAFF. The DNA of the CDR3 is TGTGCCAGCACGTTGGTTGGGGGGATGAACACTGAAGCTTTCTTT.

Here the CDR3 DNA reads TGTGCCAGCAGCCCAAATTACAGGGGGGATAGCACCGGGGAGCTGTTTTTT. It is translated as CASSPNYRGDSTGELFF. The rearrangement uses TRBV7-9 and TRBJ2-2, with 8 bases aligning to TRBD1. There are 17 residues in the CDR3. J was trimmed by 4 bases and V by 5 bases; bases with no gene match: 12. Per germline, CDR1 SEHNR and CDR2 FQNEAQ (reference sequence).

V is TRBV12-3 or TRBV12-4 and J is TRBJ1-1, with D tentatively TRBD1 (6 bases). V dropped 6 bases and J dropped 1 base, with 9 bases sitting between them. CDR3 size: 13 residues. CDR3 coding DNA: TGTGCCAGCAGGCAGGGGCCGAACACTGAAGCTTTCTTT. This gives the protein CASRQGPNTEAFF.

This chain connects TRBV11-2 to TRBJ2-5; TRBD2 matches 14 bases. Trimming at V came to 5 bases and at J to 4 bases, leaving 9 bases not matched to a gene. Germline CDR1 and CDR2: SGHAT and FQNNGV. There are 17 residues in the CDR3. This chain's CDR3 is CASSPGGTSGRSETQYF. In DNA form, the CDR3 reads TGTGCCAGCAGCCCCGGGGGGACTAGCGGGAGATCAGAGACCCAGTACTTC.

The chain joins TRBV2 to TRBJ1-1; 10 bases map to TRBD1. V lost 5 bases to trimming and J lost 4 bases; unmatched junction nucleotides: 19. This CDR3 has 19 amino acids. Germline values: CDR1 SNHLY, CDR2 FYNNEI. In DNA form, the CDR3 reads TGTGCCAGCAGTCCGTCCCACAACCGGGACAGGGGTTCAGGCACTGAAGCTTTCTTT. Translated: CASSPSHNRDRGSGTEAFF. Full variable domain (missing parts from reference TRBV2 and TRBJ1-1): EPEVTQTPSHQVTQMGQEVILRCVPISNHLYFYWYRQILGQKVEFLVSFYNNEISEKSEIFDDQFSVERPDGSNFTLKIRSTKLEDSAMYFCASSPSHNRDRGSGTEAFFGQGTRLTVV.

The chain links TRBV12-5 to TRBJ1-2; D is unresolved. The CDR3 sequence is 16 residues long. Germline CDR1 is LGHNT and CDR2 is FRNRAP. Trimming took off 1 base at V and 0 bases at J, with 12 bases between the two ends. The CDR3 loop is CASGLAHPPANYGYTF. The CDR3 DNA is TGTGCTAGTGGTTTGGCCCACCCACCAGCTAACTATGGCTACACCTTC.

J is TRBJ1-2 and V is TRBV7-9, with 10 bases identical to TRBD1. The CDR3 contains 19 residues. V shed 0 bases, J shed 4 bases, and the junction held 14 bases outside the gene matches. Germline V gene lookup returns CDR1 SEHNR and CDR2 FQNEAQ (reference sequence). This CDR3 reads CASSLAGRGQGTWGYGYTF. Written as DNA, the CDR3 is TGTGCCAGCAGCTTAGCGGGCCGGGGACAGGGGACCTGGGGCTATGGCTACACCTTC.

This clone has more than one count but fewer than ten. This sequence joins TRBV6-1 and TRBJ2-3; 15 positions agree with TRBD2. CDR1 is MNHNS and CDR2 is SASEGT in the germline V gene. The junction had 2 bases not matched to a gene; V was cut back by 2 bases and J by 5 bases. There are 16 residues in the CDR3. This chain's CDR3 is CASSEPGLAGGDTQYF. DNA for the CDR3: TGTGCCAGCAGTGAACCGGGACTAGCGGGAGGAGATACGCAGTATTTT.

The rearrangement links TRBV28 to TRBJ1-6; no firm D call. V was pared by 3 bases and J by 7 bases, with 13 bases between. Germline V lookup: CDR1 MDHEN, CDR2 SYDVKM. The CDR3 totals 15 residues. The CDR3 region has the DNA TGTGCCAGCAGTTTGAACGGAGGTTGGAATTCACCCCTCCACTTT. This translates into CASSLNGGWNSPLHF.

This clone was observed at least ten times. V usage is TRBV6-1 and J usage is TRBJ2-1; TRBD2 agrees at 8 bases. With V trimmed by 3 bases and J by 0 bases, 1 base remained unmatched. This CDR3 contains 15 residues. Germline assignment: CDR1 MNHNS and CDR2 SASEGT. In DNA, the CDR3 is TGTGCCAGCAGTGATCTAGCGGGCTCCTACAATGAGCAGTTCTTC. Translated: CASSDLAGSYNEQFF.

This rearrangement joins TRBV18 to TRBJ2-2; maybe TRBD1 (6 bases). Germline V CDR1 and CDR2: KGHSH, LQKENI. There are 15 residues in the CDR3. V was shortened by 6 bases and J by 1 base, with 12 bases between the two germline ends. CDR3 region: CASSADSLNTGELFF. CDR3 nucleotides: TGTGCCAGCTCTGCGGACAGCCTGAACACCGGGGAGCTGTTTTTT. Full variable domain (remainder filled in from reference TRBV18 and TRBJ2-2): NAGVMQNPRHLVRRRGQEARLRCSPMKGHSHVYWYRQLPEEGLKFMVYLQKENIIDESGMPKERFSAEFPKEGPSILRIQQVVRGDSAAYFCASSADSLNTGELFFGEGSRLTVL.

The V call is TRBV9, the J call TRBJ1-3, with D tentatively TRBD1 (6 bases). Germline CDR1 SGDLS, CDR2 YYNGEE. V was trimmed by 0 bases and J by 0 bases, leaving 10 bases between them. This CDR3 has 16 amino acids. The CDR3 reads CASSVGGGSSGNTIYF. CDR3 in DNA: TGTGCCAGCAGCGTAGGAGGGGGATCCTCTGGAAACACCATATATTTT.

V gene TRBV12-3 or TRBV12-4 combines with J gene TRBJ1-1; no definite D call. The CDR3 consists of 12 residues. The V end lost 3 bases, the J end lost 1 base, and 3 bases lay between the germline ends. The CDR3 region is CASSFSNTEAFF. In nucleotides, the CDR3 is TGTGCCAGCAGTTTTTCGAACACTGAAGCTTTCTTT.

This rearrangement joins TRBV2 to TRBJ2-1, with D possibly called TRBD1 or TRBD2 (6 bases each). In germline, CDR1 is SNHLY, CDR2 FYNNEI. Between the trimmed V and J ends, which lost 6 bases and 7 bases, there was a span of 13 bases. This CDR3 region has 13 residues. The DNA for the CDR3 is TGTGCCAGCAGATGGGGGGCGAAAAATGAGCAGTTCTTC. Its protein product is CASRWGAKNEQFF.